The source of this TCR beta chain is a study of T cells in tuberculosis. Trimming left V 6 bases short and J 6 bases short, with 17 bases between. The CDR3 has 14 residues. The time point denotes: new active TB diagnosis, blood taken before or within 7 days of starting treatment. TCRdb keeps only in-frame clones here, not all; method: immunoSEQ multiplex PCR. The sample includes under 45,000 clones, less than 95% of them seen just once. The sample consisted of PBMCs, taken at tuberculosis diagnosis. The TCR originated in an adult with tuberculosis. The chain links TRBV23-1 to TRBJ1-2, with D uncertain. TRBV23-1 is labeled an ORF, and its function is uncertain. CDR3 region: CASSQEGSIDGYTF. The CDR3 DNA reads as TGCGCCAGCAGCCAAGAGGGATCGATTGATGGCTACACCTTC.